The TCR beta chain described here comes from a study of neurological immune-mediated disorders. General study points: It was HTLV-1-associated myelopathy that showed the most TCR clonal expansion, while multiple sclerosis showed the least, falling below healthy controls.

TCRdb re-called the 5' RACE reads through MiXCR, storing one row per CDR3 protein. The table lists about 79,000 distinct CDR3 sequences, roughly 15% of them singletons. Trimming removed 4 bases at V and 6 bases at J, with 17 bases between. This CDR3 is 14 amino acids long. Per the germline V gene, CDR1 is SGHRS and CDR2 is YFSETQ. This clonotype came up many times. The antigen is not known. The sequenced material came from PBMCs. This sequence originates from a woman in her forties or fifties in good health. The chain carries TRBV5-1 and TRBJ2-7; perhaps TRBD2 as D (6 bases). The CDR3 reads CASSARLGEGEQYF. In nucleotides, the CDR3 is TGCGCCAGCAGCGCCCGACTAGGCGAGGGCGAGCAGTACTTC.